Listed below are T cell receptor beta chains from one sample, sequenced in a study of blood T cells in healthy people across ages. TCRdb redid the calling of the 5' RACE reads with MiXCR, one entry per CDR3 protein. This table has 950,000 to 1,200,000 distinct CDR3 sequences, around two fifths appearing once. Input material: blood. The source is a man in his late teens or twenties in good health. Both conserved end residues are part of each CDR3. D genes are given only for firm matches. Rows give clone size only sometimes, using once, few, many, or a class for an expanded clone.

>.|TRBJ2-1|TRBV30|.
TGTGCCTGTCTGGCGGGAAGCTCCTACAATGAGCAGTTCTTC
CACLAGSSYNEQFF
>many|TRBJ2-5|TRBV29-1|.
TGCAGCGTTGACAGATTAATTAGAGAGACCCAGTACTTC
CSVDRLIRETQYF
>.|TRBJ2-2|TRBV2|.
TGTGCCAGCACCAAGACGAACACCGGGGAGCTGTTTTTT
CASTKTNTGELFF
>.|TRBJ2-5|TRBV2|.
TGTGCCAGCAGCCCATATGGGACCCAGTACTTC
CASSPYGTQYF
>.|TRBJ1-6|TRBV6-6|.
TGTGCCAGCAGTTACAGGGAGTCCTATAATTCACCCCTCCACTTT
CASSYRESYNSPLHF
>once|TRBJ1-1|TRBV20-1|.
TGCAGTGCTCCACCGGGGGCATACGAAGCTTTCTTT
CSAPPGAYEAFF
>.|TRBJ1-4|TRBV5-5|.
TGTGCCAGCAGCTCTTACCGGGACGGGGATGAAAAACTGTTTTTT
CASSSYRDGDEKLFF
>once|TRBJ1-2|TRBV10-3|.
TGTGCCATCAGTGAGACGACAGGAGGAGGCTACACCTTC
CAISETTGGGYTF
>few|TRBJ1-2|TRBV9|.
TGTGCCAGCAGCCGCCCAGCGGGGGTCGGCTACACCTTC
CASSRPAGVGYTF
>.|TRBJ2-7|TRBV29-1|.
TGCAGCGCGATAGGGGGACAAAGCTCCTACGAGCAGTACTTC
CSAIGGQSSYEQYF
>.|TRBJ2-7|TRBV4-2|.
TGTGCCAGCAGCCCTAGAGTTTTCTCCGAGCAGTACTTC
CASSPRVFSEQYF
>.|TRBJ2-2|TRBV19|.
TGTGCCAGTAGTAAAGCCGGGGGTACGAACGGCGGGGAGCTGTTTTTT
CASSKAGGTNGGELFF
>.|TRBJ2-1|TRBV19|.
TGTGCCAGTAGTATTACGGGTCTAAACTACAATGAGCAGTTCTTC
CASSITGLNYNEQFF
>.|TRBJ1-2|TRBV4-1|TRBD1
TGCGCCAGCAGCCGAGAGACAGGGGGCAGCTATGGCTACACCTTC
CASSRETGGSYGYTF
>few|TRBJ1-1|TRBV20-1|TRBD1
TGCAGTGCTAGGCGACAGGGCCTTAACACTGAAGCTTTCTTT
CSARRQGLNTEAFF
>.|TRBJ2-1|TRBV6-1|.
TGTGCCAGCAGTGAATCTGGGGCAGGCCACAATGAGCAGTTCTTC
CASSESGAGHNEQFF
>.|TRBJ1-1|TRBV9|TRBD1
TGTGCCAGCAGCGGGAATGACAGGGGAGCTTTCTTT
CASSGNDRGAFF
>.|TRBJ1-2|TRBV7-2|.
TGTGCCAGCAGCTCCCGGGACCTATTCGAGGGCTACACCTTC
CASSSRDLFEGYTF
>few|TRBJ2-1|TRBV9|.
TGTGCCAGCAGCTCCGTGCCCTCCCGCTCCTACAATGAGCAGTTCTTC
CASSSVPSRSYNEQFF
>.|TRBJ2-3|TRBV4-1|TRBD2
TGCGCCAGCAGCCAGTTTCTAGCGGCGAACACAGATACGCAGTATTTT
CASSQFLAANTDTQYF
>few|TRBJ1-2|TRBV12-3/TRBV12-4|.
TGTGCCAGCAGCCGACGGGGCTATGGCTACACCTTC
CASSRRGYGYTF
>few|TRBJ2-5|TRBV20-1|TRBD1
TGCAGTGCTGGGGGACAGCCCATACAAGAGACCCAGTACTTC
CSAGGQPIQETQYF
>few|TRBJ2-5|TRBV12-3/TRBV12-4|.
TGTGCCAGCAGTTTAGCGGGCATGGAGGCCCAGTACTTC
CASSLAGMEAQYF
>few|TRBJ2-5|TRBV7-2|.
TGTGCCAGCAGCTTAGTGATAGGGGCCAAAGAGACCCAGTACTTC
CASSLVIGAKETQYF
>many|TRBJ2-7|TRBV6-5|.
TGTGCCAGCAGGCGTCAGGGCTACTCCTACGAGCAGTACTTC
CASRRQGYSYEQYF
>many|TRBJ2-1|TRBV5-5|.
TGTGCCAGCAGCTTGGATTTTACAGACACCAATGAGCAGTTCTTC
CASSLDFTDTNEQFF
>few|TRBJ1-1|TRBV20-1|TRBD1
TGCAGTGCTAGGGACAGGGTCGGAACTGAAGCTTTCTTT
CSARDRVGTEAFF
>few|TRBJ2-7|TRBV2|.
TGTGCCACACAGGGTTTCTACGAGCAGTACTTC
CATQGFYEQYF
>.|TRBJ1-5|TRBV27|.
TGTGCCAGCAAGGGCCTCAATCAGCCCCAGCATTTT
CASKGLNQPQHF
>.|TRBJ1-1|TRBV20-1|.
TGCAGTGCTAGAGAAATAGCTGGGGGGGCGCGAGCTTTCTTT
CSAREIAGGARAFF
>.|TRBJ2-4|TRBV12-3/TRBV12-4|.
TGTGCCAGCAGGATGGACCGGGAGCAGTACTTC
CASRMDREQYF
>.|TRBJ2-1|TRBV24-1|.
TGTGCCACCAGACTAGACAATGAGCAGTTCTTC
CATRLDNEQFF
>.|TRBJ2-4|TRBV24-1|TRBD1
TGTGCCACCAGTGAATCAGGACAGGGATGGTATGTTAATACCAAAAACATTCAGTACTTC
CATSESGQGWYVNTKNIQYF
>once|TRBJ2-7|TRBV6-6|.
TGTGCCAGCAGTTACGGCGGATATTCCTACGAGCAGTACTTC
CASSYGGYSYEQYF
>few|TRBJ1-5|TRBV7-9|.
TGTGCCAGCAGCGCTCTGCAGGGTTCTAATCAGCCCCAGCATTTT
CASSALQGSNQPQHF
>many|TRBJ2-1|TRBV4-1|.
TGCGCCAGCAGCCAAGACAAACTAATGAGCTCCTACAATGAGCAGTTCTTC
CASSQDKLMSSYNEQFF
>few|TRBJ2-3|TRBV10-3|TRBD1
TGTGCCATCAGTGAGCGGGACAGGTCCTGGGGTGATACGCAGTATTTT
CAISERDRSWGDTQYF
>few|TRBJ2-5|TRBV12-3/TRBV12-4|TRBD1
TGTGCCAGCACCGAGGGGGCAGTCCAAGAGACCCAGTACTTC
CASTEGAVQETQYF
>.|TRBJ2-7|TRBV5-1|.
TGCGCCAGCAGCCTCACCACCCAGGGTAGGCGAAACAATGAGCAGTACTTC
CASSLTTQGRRNNEQYF
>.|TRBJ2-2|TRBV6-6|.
TGTGCCAGCAGACAGGGCTCGAACACCGGGGAGCTGTTTTTT
CASRQGSNTGELFF
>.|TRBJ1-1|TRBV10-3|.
TGTGCCATCAGTGAGTTTGGGGGCAGGAACACTGAAGCTTTCTTT
CAISEFGGRNTEAFF
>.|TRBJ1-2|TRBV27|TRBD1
TGTGCCAGCAGTTTGACAGGGAACGGGGGCTACACCTTC
CASSLTGNGGYTF
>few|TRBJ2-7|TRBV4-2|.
TGTGCCAGCAGCCAAGTTGCCGGGGGAGCCTACGAGCAGTACTTC
CASSQVAGGAYEQYF
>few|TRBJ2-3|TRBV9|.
TGTGCCAGCAGCGACCCAAACACAGATACGCAGTATTTT
CASSDPNTDTQYF
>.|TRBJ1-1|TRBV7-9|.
TGTGCCAGCAGCTTACGGGACGCCACTGAAGCTTTCTTT
CASSLRDATEAFF
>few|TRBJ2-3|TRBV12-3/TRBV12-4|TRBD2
TGTGCCATTACCGCACATAAAGATTCAGCGGGGGGCCAGAGCACAGATACGCAGTATTTT
CAITAHKDSAGGQSTDTQYF
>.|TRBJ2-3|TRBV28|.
TGTGCCAGCATCTCCGGTGGCACAGATACGCAGTATTTT
CASISGGTDTQYF
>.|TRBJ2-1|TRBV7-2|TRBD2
TGTGCCAGCAGCTTATGGTTTAGCGGGGGGCCCTACAATGAGCAGTTCTTC
CASSLWFSGGPYNEQFF
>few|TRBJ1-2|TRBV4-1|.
TGCGCCAGCAGCCAAGATTATGGCAGTACCAATGGCTACACCTTC
CASSQDYGSTNGYTF
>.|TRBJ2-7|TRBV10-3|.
TGTGCCATCCTCCGGGGCCCAACCTACAATGAGCAGTACTTC
CAILRGPTYNEQYF
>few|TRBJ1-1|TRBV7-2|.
TGTGCCAGCAGCTTAGATTTTGGGGGAGACACTGAAGCTTTCTTT
CASSLDFGGDTEAFF
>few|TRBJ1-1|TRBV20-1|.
TGCAGTGCTCTAGGGGGGACTGAAGCTTTCTTT
CSALGGTEAFF